These T cell receptor beta chains were read from a single sample in a study of beta chain features in type 1 diabetes. Clones were read by immunoSEQ multiplex PCR, and TCRdb kept only the in-frame ones, dropping some. The profile covers under 300,000 clones, with about a tenth appearing a single time and about 0.018% taken by the ten largest. Sequenced: naive CD4+ T cells from blood. The receptors originated from a man between 25 and 39 years old with type 1 diabetes. CDR3s include the opening cysteine and the closing phenylalanine or tryptophan. A D gene is named only where the DNA matches it firmly. Size values are once, few and many counts, or a class for expanded clones, and some rows have none.

>TRBJ2-2|TRBD2|NA|TRBV5-4
TGTGCCAGCAGCCCCCCGAGTAGCGGGGGGGCTGGTACCGGGGAGCTGTTTTTT
CASSPPSSGGAGTGELFF
>TRBJ2-7|NA|NA|TRBV18
TGTGCCAGCTCACCGGGGACAAAAGCCTACGAGCAGTACTTC
CASSPGTKAYEQYF
>TRBJ2-5|NA|NA|TRBV18
TGTGCCAGCTCTCTGTACCGGGAGACCCAGTACTTC
CASSLYRETQYF
>TRBJ2-5|TRBD1|few|TRBV25-1
TGTGCCAGCAGTGGGGACAGGGCGAACCAAGAGACCCAGTACTTC
CASSGDRANQETQYF
>TRBJ1-3|NA|NA|TRBV4-1
TGCGCCAGCAGCCTCCTACAGGGTGTTGGAAACACCATATATTTT
CASSLLQGVGNTIYF
>TRBJ2-3|NA|few|TRBV10-3
TGTGCCATCAGTGCCTTATCAGCGGTACCTAGCACAGATACGCAGTATTTT
CAISALSAVPSTDTQYF
>TRBJ2-5|NA|few|TRBV5-6
TGTGCCAGCAGGTTAGGGGAAGAGACCCAGTACTTC
CASRLGEETQYF
>TRBJ2-7|NA|NA|TRBV20-1
TGCAGTGCTAGAGTTCACTCCGAGCAGTACTTC
CSARVHSEQYF
>TRBJ1-1|TRBD1|few|TRBV6-5
TGTGCCAGCAGTTACTGGGACAGGGGGCGAACTGAAGCTTTCTTT
CASSYWDRGRTEAFF
>TRBJ2-5|TRBD2|NA|TRBV5-1
TGCGCCAGCAGCACCCCGACTAGCGGGGGTGAGACCCAGTACTTC
CASSTPTSGGETQYF
>TRBJ1-5|NA|few|TRBV29-1
TGCAGCGTTGAGGTGCAGGGTCAGCCCCAGCATTTT
CSVEVQGQPQHF
>TRBJ1-2|NA|few|TRBV28
TGTGCCAGCAGTTTGGCAGGAAACTATGGCTACACCTTC
CASSLAGNYGYTF
>TRBJ2-7|NA|NA|TRBV28
TGTGCCAGCAGGCGTCGCGCAGCGGCCTACGAGCAGTACTTC
CASRRRAAAYEQYF
>TRBJ2-1|TRBD2|few|TRBV28
TGTGCCAGCAGTATACCCCCGGGACTAGCGGACAATGAGCAGTTCTTC
CASSIPPGLADNEQFF